This T cell receptor (beta chain) was retrieved from a study of T cells in women clearing cervical HPV infection. Notes on the study in general: TRBV6-7 relative abundance averaged 0.11% in cases and more than 0.15% in controls.

CDR1 and CDR2 from the germline V gene are GTSNPN and SVGIG (reference sequence). The CDR3 is 13 amino acids. Trimming cost V 8 bases and J 2 bases; bases outside gene matches: 8. As concerns this clone: Its antigen remains unknown. Read data end 3 residues before the CDR3 end; the end is taken from the germline J gene.

Genomic DNA, averaging around 1,200 ng per sample, yielded TCR beta CDR3 via immunoSEQ. The protocol was immunoSEQ multiplex PCR, while the TCRdb copy is restricted to in-frame clones and leaves out a portion. The sample table includes tens of thousands of clones. This clonotype was obtained from a woman aged 18-70 years with a cervical HPV16 infection that either progressed to CIN3+ or cleared (not recorded which). Sequencing was performed on blood buffy coat. The chain uses TRBV30 and TRBJ2-5, with 7 bases identical to TRBD2. CDR3 DNA (partial): TGTGCCCTCGGCGGGGGATGGCAAGAGACC. Residues: CALGGGWQET. The CDR3 as a whole reads CALGGGWQETQYF.